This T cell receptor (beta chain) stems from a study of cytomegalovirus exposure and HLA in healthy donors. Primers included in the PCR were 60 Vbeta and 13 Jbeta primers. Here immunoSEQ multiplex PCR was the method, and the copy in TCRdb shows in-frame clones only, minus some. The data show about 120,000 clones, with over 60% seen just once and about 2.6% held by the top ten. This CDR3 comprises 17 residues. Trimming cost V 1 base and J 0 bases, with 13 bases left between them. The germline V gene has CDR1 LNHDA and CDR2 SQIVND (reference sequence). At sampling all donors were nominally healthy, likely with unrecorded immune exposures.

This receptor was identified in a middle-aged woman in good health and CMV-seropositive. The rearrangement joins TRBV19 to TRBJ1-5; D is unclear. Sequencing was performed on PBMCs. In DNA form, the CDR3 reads TGTGCCAGTAGTATAGGAAGGAGAGAATATAGCAATCAGCCCCAGCATTTT. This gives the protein CASSIGRREYSNQPQHF.